The sequence of this T cell receptor (beta chain) was determined in a study of pediatric ulcerative colitis. Clones were read by immunoSEQ multiplex PCR, and TCRdb kept only the in-frame ones, dropping some. The profile covers some 4,500 clones, with more than 90% appearing a single time and 1.1% taken by the ten largest. Trimming pared 0 bases from V and 2 bases from J, leaving 6 bases between. Germline assignment: CDR1 SGHRS and CDR2 YFSETQ. The CDR3 spans 14 residues. Sequencing used blood. V is TRBV5-1 and J is TRBJ2-1; unclear D gene. The receptor's source is a boy aged 5-17 years who was a control in a study of pediatric ulcerative colitis. As DNA, the CDR3 is TGCGCCAGCAGCTTGGACCTCACCTACAATGAGCAGTTCTTC. Translated, it gives CASSLDLTYNEQFF.